These T cell receptor beta chains were read from a single sample in a study of shared clonotypes between healthy human individuals. Measured with immunoSEQ multiplex PCR; TCRdb has only the in-frame clones, and not every one. This sample has roughly 1,500,000 clones, with approximately 98.5% found just once. Material: naive CD4+ T cells sorted from blood. These receptors were taken from a man younger than 40 in good health. Each CDR3 is given with its conserved first and last residue. The order of the fields is V gene, clone size, J gene, D gene, CDR3 DNA, CDR3 protein. A D gene is named only where the DNA matches it firmly. Not every row has a clone size; where given, it reads once, few, many or a size class.

>TRBV5-1|.|TRBJ2-7|.
TGCGCCAGCAGCCCGGTAGGGGACGTGGCCTACGAGCAGTACTTC
CASSPVGDVAYEQYF
>TRBV6-5|.|TRBJ2-3|TRBD2
TGTGCCAGCAGTTACGGGTCTAGCGGGAGGTCAGATACGCAGTATTTT
CASSYGSSGRSDTQYF
>TRBV7-9|once|TRBJ1-3|.
TGTGCCAGCAGCTTAGCAGGAGCACAAAACACCATATATTTT
CASSLAGAQNTIYF
>TRBV18|.|TRBJ2-1|TRBD2
TGTGCCAGCTCACCAAACACGCTAGCGGGGGGGTACAATGAGCAGTTCTTC
CASSPNTLAGGYNEQFF
>TRBV19|.|TRBJ2-3|.
TGTGCCAGTACCTGGGGCGGGACAGATACGCAGTATTTT
CASTWGGTDTQYF
>TRBV5-1|.|TRBJ1-1|.
TGCGCCAGCAGCTTGTTTGTGGCAGACACTGAAGCTTTCTTT
CASSLFVADTEAFF
>TRBV23-1|.|TRBJ1-5|.
TGCGCCAGCAGTCAATCGAGAGGCAGGGTTCAGCCCCAGCATTTT
CASSQSRGRVQPQHF
>TRBV11-2|.|TRBJ2-3|TRBD2
TGTGCCAGCAGCTTAATGGCTAGCGGGAGGGCAGATACGCAGTATTTT
CASSLMASGRADTQYF
>TRBV28|.|TRBJ2-7|TRBD1
TGTGCCAGCAGTCCCGACAGGGTTCGGCACGAGCAGTACTTC
CASSPDRVRHEQYF
>TRBV12-5|.|TRBJ1-1|.
TGTGCTAGTGGTTTTGGTCGGTCGGATGAAGCTTTCTTT
CASGFGRSDEAFF
>TRBV11-2|.|TRBJ2-7|TRBD2
TGTGCCAGCAGCTTCAGCCCCCACATTAGCGGGAGAAGCTACGAGCAGTACTTC
CASSFSPHISGRSYEQYF
>TRBV7-2|.|TRBJ2-7|.
TGTGCCAGCAGCTTGAGCCGAACCTACGAGCAGTACTTC
CASSLSRTYEQYF
>TRBV10-3|once|TRBJ2-4|.
TGTGCCATCAGTGACGGGGGTGGCGGAAACATTCAGTACTTC
CAISDGGGGNIQYF
>TRBV9|once|TRBJ2-3|TRBD2
TGTGCCAGCAGCGCACTCGGCGGGAGTTTAGCAGATACGCAGTATTTT
CASSALGGSLADTQYF
>TRBV5-8|.|TRBJ2-3|.
TGTGCCAGCAGCTTGGGCGTCAGCGCGAGCCTGACTAGCACAGATACGCAGTATTTT
CASSLGVSASLTSTDTQYF
>TRBV5-4|.|TRBJ2-7|TRBD1
TGTGCCAGCAGCTTGGCCGGACAGGGAGGTTACGAGCAGTACTTC
CASSLAGQGGYEQYF
>TRBV5-1|.|TRBJ2-7|.
TGCGCCAGCAGCTTGGGACAGCCTCCTCCCTACGAGCAGTACTTC
CASSLGQPPPYEQYF
>TRBV21-1|.|TRBJ2-7|.
TGTGCCAGCAGCTCATACGAGCAGTACTTC
CASSSYEQYF
>TRBV6-6|.|TRBJ2-1|.
TGTGCCAGCAGTTCAGTAGTATTTCCCTACAATGAGCAGTTCTTC
CASSSVVFPYNEQFF
>TRBV7-6|.|TRBJ2-7|.
TGTGCCAGCAGCTTAGATCTGCGTTCCTACGAGCAGTACTTC
CASSLDLRSYEQYF